A single sample gave rise to the 17 T cell receptor beta chains below, sequenced in a study of T cell responses to AZD1222 COVID-19 vaccine. Sequencing used immunoSEQ multiplex PCR; TCRdb keeps in-frame clones, though not all of them. Among 150,000 to 200,000 clones listed, around 94% were seen once. Sequencing used peripheral blood, obtained 28 days after the second AZD1222 dose. The receptor set was obtained from an adult who received the AZD1222 COVID-19 vaccine.

V and J are TRBV7-8 and TRBJ2-7, with 10 bases aligning to TRBD1. The CDR3 consists of 14 residues. J lost 7 bases, V lost 5 bases, and 8 bases had no gene match. CDR1 is SGHVS and CDR2 is FQNEAQ in the germline V gene. CDR3 sequence reads: CASSSRTGGREQYF. CDR3 sequence (DNA): TGTGCCAGCAGCAGCAGGACAGGGGGGAGAGAGCAGTACTTC. The full variable domain, in which reference TRBV7-8 and TRBJ2-7 provide the parts outside the CDR3, is GAGVSQSPRYKVAKRGQDVALRCDPISGHVSLFWYQQALGQGPEFLTYFQNEAQLDKSGLPSDRFFAERPEGSVSTLKIQRTQQEDSAVYLCASSSRTGGREQYFGPGTRLTVT.

As to this clone: Different DNA sequences within this sample yield the same CDR3. For the CDR3, the DNA is TGTGCCAGCAGTTTGGGAGGGAACACTGAAGCTTTCTTT. Protein product: CASSLGGNTEAFF. This rearrangement joins TRBV12-3 or TRBV12-4 to TRBJ1-1; no reliable D call. This CDR3 is 13 amino acids long. Trimming removed 3 bases from V and 1 base from J, with 6 bases in between.

The chain links TRBV7-8 to TRBJ1-2, with TRBD1 matching 9 bases. Trimming removed 4 bases from V and 4 bases from J; junction bases left unmatched: 7. Looked up from germline, CDR1 is SGHVS and CDR2 is FQNEAQ. This CDR3 has 15 residues. This CDR3 is CASSSGGQGGYGYTF. The CDR3, as DNA: TGTGCCAGCAGCTCCGGGGGACAGGGTGGCTATGGCTACACCTTC.

This clone came up once. The chain is built from TRBV11-2 and TRBJ2-5; D possibly corresponds to TRBD1 (6 bases). CDR3 size: 13 residues. V lost 5 bases, J lost 5 bases, and 12 bases lay in between. The germline V gene encodes CDR1 SGHAT and CDR2 FQNNGV. The CDR3 DNA sequence: TGTGCCAGCAGCACCCGGACAGTGGAGACCCAGTACTTC. This codes for CASSTRTVETQYF.

The V gene is TRBV19, the J gene TRBJ1-1; D is uncertain. CDR3 length: 15 amino acids. V lost 1 base, J lost 3 bases, and 12 bases lay in between. The germline V gene has CDR1 LNHDA and CDR2 SQIVND (reference sequence). As DNA, the CDR3 is TGTGCCAGTAGTATAGTTGGACGGAGGGACACTGAAGCTTTCTTT. Its protein product is CASSIVGRRDTEAFF.

This chain joins TRBV11-1 and TRBJ2-1, with 9 bases identical to TRBD2. This CDR3 spans 16 amino acids. With 1 base clipped from V and 4 bases from J, the junction kept 5 bases outside the gene matches. Germline V gives CDR1 SGHAT, CDR2 FQDESV (reference sequence). This chain's CDR3 is CASSLGAGGGYNEQFF. The DNA for the CDR3 is TGTGCCAGCAGCTTAGGTGCGGGAGGGGGGTACAATGAGCAGTTCTTC.

The gene calls are TRBV7-8 and TRBJ2-7, with 11 nucleotides matching TRBD2. The germline gives CDR1 SGHVS, CDR2 FQNEAQ. This CDR3 has 15 residues. J lost 4 bases, V lost 5 bases, and 7 bases had no gene match. For the CDR3, the DNA is TGTGCCAGCAGCGCCACTAGCGGGGGTCTGTACGAGCAGTACTTC. Protein sequence: CASSATSGGLYEQYF.

V is TRBV6-6 and J is TRBJ2-2; D is perhaps TRBD1 (6 bases). The CDR3 spans 13 residues. V dropped 2 bases and J dropped 8 bases, with 9 bases sitting between them. The germline CDR1 and CDR2 sequences are MNHNY and SVGAGI (reference sequence). CDR3 residues: CASSYIRGGELFF. In nucleotides, the CDR3 is TGTGCCAGCAGTTACATCAGGGGAGGGGAGCTGTTTTTT.

The chain has TRBV13 and TRBJ2-3; D not resolved. Germline CDR1 PRHDT, CDR2 FYEKMQ (reference sequence). V gave up 6 bases and J gave up 3 bases, with 13 bases separating them. The CDR3 is made up of 14 amino acids. CDR3 nucleotides: TGTGCCAGCAGTCGGTCTGGCGGAACAGATACGCAGTATTTT. It specifies CASSRSGGTDTQYF.

The genes are TRBV30 and TRBJ2-3; D not certain. The CDR3 contains 15 residues. CDR1 is GTSNPN and CDR2 is SVGIG in the germline V gene (reference sequence). The germline V and J ends were trimmed by 0 bases and 4 bases, with 14 bases remaining between them. DNA of the CDR3: TGTGCCTGGAGTGTAGGCTCTTCCCCGGCAGATACGCAGTATTTT. Its translation is CAWSVGSSPADTQYF.

The chain uses TRBV5-8 and TRBJ2-5; D ambiguous. The germline V gene encodes CDR1 SGHTS and CDR2 YDEGEE. CDR3 size: 14 residues. The V gene lost 1 base and the J gene lost 4 bases, with 11 bases spanning the gap. The chain's CDR3 is CASSLKLVLETQYF. CDR3 sequence (DNA): TGTGCCAGCAGCTTGAAACTGGTTTTAGAGACCCAGTACTTC.

The V and J genes are TRBV4-2 and TRBJ1-1, with unresolved D. V dropped 0 bases and J dropped 3 bases, with 8 bases sitting between them. Germline V gives CDR1 LGHNA, CDR2 YNFKEQ. This CDR3 has 14 residues. CDR3 nucleotide sequence: TGTGCCAGCAGCCAAGATAAGATTTACACTGAAGCTTTCTTT. The encoded protein is CASSQDKIYTEAFF.

This clone was recorded at least ten times. The V and J genes are TRBV6-1 and TRBJ1-2; 8 nucleotides line up with TRBD1. Trimming took 2 bases from V and 7 from J; bases not matched to a gene: 9. Germline assignment: CDR1 MNHNS and CDR2 SASEGT. This CDR3 contains 15 residues. The CDR3 DNA sequence: TGTGCCAGCAGTGAAAACGCAGGGGGCTCGAGTGGCTACACCTTC. This codes for CASSENAGGSSGYTF.

The CDR3 reads CASSSTTSGRALALQNYEQYF. CDR3 sequence (DNA): TGTGCCAGCAGTTCCACGACTAGCGGGAGGGCCTTAGCCTTACAGAACTACGAGCAGTACTTC. The J gene is TRBJ2-7, the V gene TRBV6-7; 14 positions agree with TRBD2. TRBV6-7 is sorted into the ORF group, with uncertain function. V lost 4 bases, J lost 3 bases, and 20 bases stayed unmatched. This CDR3 contains 21 residues.

The chain recombines TRBV7-6 with TRBJ1-1, with 7 bases lining up with TRBD1. The J segment lost 1 base and the V segment lost 5 bases, leaving 7 bases of the junction unmatched. In germline, CDR1 is SGHVS, CDR2 FNYEAQ. The CDR3 contains 15 residues. CDR3 bases: TGTGCCAGCAGCCCCCCCGACAGGGAGAACACTGAAGCTTTCTTT. This sequence encodes CASSPPDRENTEAFF. The full variable domain, rest sourced from reference TRBV7-6 and TRBJ1-1, is GAGVSQSPRYKVTKRGQDVALRCDPISGHVSLYWYRQALGQGPEFLTYFNYEAQQDKSGLPNDRFSAERPEGSISTLTIQRTEQRDSAMYRCASSPPDRENTEAFFGQGTRLTVV.

V gene TRBV30 combines with J gene TRBJ1-4; 7 positions agree with TRBD1. Germline CDR1 and CDR2: GTSNPN and SVGIG (reference sequence). Losses at the gene ends were 2 bases for V and 8 bases for J; bases not matched to a gene: 8. There are 14 residues in the CDR3. The DNA for the CDR3 is TGTGCCTGGAGTTTCGGACGGACAGGAGAAAAACTGTTTTTT. Its translation: CAWSFGRTGEKLFF.

The genes are TRBV6-5 and TRBJ1-1; the D is unclear. CDR1 is MNHEY, CDR2 SVGAGI, per germline. This CDR3 has 12 amino acids. Trimming removed 6 bases at V and 5 bases at J, with 10 bases between. This CDR3 is CASRAGRTEAFF. The CDR3 DNA is TGTGCCAGCAGGGCCGGACGGACTGAAGCTTTCTTT.